This TCR beta chain emerged from a study of human T cells and chemical hapten exposure. Time point of the sample: patch test 1, 2 weeks after DPC sensitization. The treatment is: therapeutic diphenylcyclopropenone sensitization with weekly scalp DPC. Blood sampling occurred before each patch-test application. TCRdb reanalysed the RACE reads using MiXCR and keeps one entry per CDR3 protein. Here the sample spans around 380,000 distinct CDR3 sequences, approximately 5.1% being singletons. Source: whole blood, taken in connection with sensitization to the hapten diphenylcyclopropenone (DPC). This sequence was found in a woman aged 45-65 years with alopecia areata. Some clones in this sample may be carry-over from other donors' samples.

DNA for the CDR3: TGTGCCAGCAGCGTAGCTCTGGACTCTAGGGGAAATAATTCACCCCTCCACTTT. This translates into CASSVALDSRGNNSPLHF. The chain uses TRBV9 and TRBJ1-6, with a possible D match to TRBD1 (5 bases). This CDR3 has 18 amino acids. Germline V gene sequence: CDR1 SGDLS, CDR2 YYNGEE. V was pared by 0 bases and J by 5 bases, with 18 bases between.